Presented here are 24 T cell receptor beta chains from one specimen sequenced in a study of blood T cell repertoires in COVID-19. TCRdb's copy holds only in-frame clones and misses some; the assay was immunoSEQ multiplex PCR. The data show more than 20,000 clones, 89% seen once. Sequenced sample: peripheral blood. These receptor sequences come from a human donor in a cohort sampled during active COVID-19.

The genes are TRBV18 and TRBJ2-1; no reliable D call. Trimming took 5 bases from V and 0 from J, leaving 8 bases between them. From germline, CDR1 is KGHSH and CDR2 LQKENI. There are 14 residues in the CDR3. The CDR3, as DNA: TGTGCCAGCTCAGAGCGTGACTCCTACAATGAGCAGTTCTTC. Translating it yields CASSERDSYNEQFF.

For the CDR3, the DNA is TGTGCCAGCAGCTCCGTCTCAGGGGGCGGCACTGAAGCTTTCTTT. Translating gives CASSSVSGGGTEAFF. The J gene is TRBJ1-1, the V gene TRBV7-8, with 8 bases lining up with TRBD1. Germline loops: CDR1 SGHVS, CDR2 FQNEAQ. The CDR3 totals 15 residues. With V trimmed by 4 bases and J by 4 bases, 8 bases remained unmatched.

The chain joins TRBV5-1 to TRBJ2-2; 8 nucleotides line up with TRBD1. The CDR3 loop spans 15 amino acids. The germline V gene has CDR1 SGHRS and CDR2 YFSETQ. Losses at the gene ends were 3 bases for V and 6 bases for J; bases not matched to a gene: 7. The CDR3 DNA reads as TGCGCCAGCAGCTCCCAGGGGGCTGGGGCCGGGGAGCTGTTTTTT. This gives the protein CASSSQGAGAGELFF.

A few counts support this clone. The gene calls are TRBV11-2 and TRBJ2-7, with D possibly matching TRBD1 (5 bases). V was trimmed by 1 base and J by 2 bases, leaving 9 bases between them. CDR1 is SGHAT and CDR2 is FQNNGV in the germline V gene. The CDR3 has 14 residues. The CDR3 sequence: CASSLAGNTYEQYF. In DNA form, the CDR3 reads TGTGCCAGCAGCTTAGCAGGGAACACCTACGAGCAGTACTTC.

This chain connects TRBV7-2 to TRBJ1-5, with 7 bases fitting TRBD1. Germline CDR1 and CDR2: SGHTA and FQGNSA. J lost 7 bases, V lost 4 bases, and 7 bases had no gene match. The CDR3 length is 14 residues. The CDR3 nucleotides are TGTGCCAGCAGCTCGACAGGGTGGGGGCAGCCCCAGCATTTT. This gives the protein CASSSTGWGQPQHF.

The chain carries TRBV28 and TRBJ2-1, with 7 positions matching TRBD1. V was clipped by 6 bases and J by 1 base; unmatched bases: 12. CDR1 is MDHEN and CDR2 is SYDVKM in the germline V gene. CDR3 length equals 17 residues. CDR3: CASSRDSTIVSYNEQFF. As DNA, the CDR3 is TGTGCCAGCAGCCGGGACAGCACGATCGTTTCCTACAATGAGCAGTTCTTC.

This clone appeared a single time. The CDR3 region has the DNA TGCGCCAGCAGCTTGGAGGACAGGGGTGGAGAGACCCAGTACTTC. Translated: CASSLEDRGGETQYF. This chain joins TRBV5-1 and TRBJ2-5; 9 bases match TRBD1. The CDR3 runs to 15 residues. J gave up 4 bases and V 0 bases, and 4 bases lay outside the gene matches. Germline assignment: CDR1 SGHRS and CDR2 YFSETQ.

V is TRBV28 and J is TRBJ2-1; TRBD2 agrees at 9 bases. Germline V gene lookup returns CDR1 MDHEN and CDR2 SYDVKM. The CDR3 runs to 15 residues. With V trimmed by 6 bases and J by 9 bases, 12 bases remained unmatched. CDR3 nucleotides: TGTGCCAGCAGCCCCGGGACTAGCAGTAACGGTGAGCAGTTCTTC. Amino acid sequence: CASSPGTSSNGEQFF.

V is TRBV4-2 and J is TRBJ1-2; possible D gene TRBD1, 6 bases. V lost 6 bases to trimming and J lost 6 bases, with 14 bases between them. The germline gives CDR1 LGHNA, CDR2 YNFKEQ. CDR3 length: 13 residues. CDR3 sequence reads: CASRPGGANGYTF. As DNA, the CDR3 is TGTGCCAGCAGACCCGGGGGGGCCAATGGCTACACCTTC.

The chain employs TRBV7-9 and TRBJ2-1; D gene unclear. The V end lost 4 bases, the J end lost 7 bases, and 2 bases lay between the germline ends. The CDR3 length is 10 residues. The germline V gene has CDR1 SEHNR and CDR2 FQNEAQ (reference sequence). In nucleotides, the CDR3 is TGTGCCAGCAGCTCGAATGAGCAGTTCTTC. It encodes CASSSNEQFF.

The chain has TRBV9 and TRBJ1-5; D gene uncertain. From germline, CDR1 is SGDLS and CDR2 YYNGEE. CDR3 length: 16 amino acids. Trimming took off 0 bases at V and 7 bases at J, with 17 bases between the two ends. This CDR3 reads CASSVGPDRQVQPQHF. Here the CDR3 DNA reads TGTGCCAGCAGCGTAGGTCCCGACCGACAAGTACAGCCCCAGCATTTT.

The chain carries TRBV6-6 and TRBJ2-7, with D tentatively TRBD1 (6 bases). Germline V gene lookup returns CDR1 MNHNY and CDR2 SVGAGI (reference sequence). The CDR3 contains 13 residues. Trimming shortened V by 4 bases and J by 5 bases, and 12 bases separated the two germline ends. The CDR3 here is CASSLGAGDEQYF. In DNA, the CDR3 is TGTGCCAGCAGTTTGGGGGCAGGGGACGAGCAGTACTTC.

This clone was detected once. The chain carries TRBV4-1 and TRBJ1-2; 7 bases map to TRBD1. The V and J ends lost 4 bases and 3 bases, in that order; junction bases with no gene match: 2. CDR3 size: 13 residues. Looked up from germline, CDR1 is MGHRA and CDR2 is YSYEKL. CDR3 in DNA: TGCGCCAGCAGCCCAACAGGGGACTATGGCTACACCTTC. It yields the protein CASSPTGDYGYTF.

The V gene is TRBV18, the J gene TRBJ2-7; 12 bases agree with TRBD1. V shed 3 bases and J 7 bases; nucleotides not matched to a gene: 7. This CDR3 has 15 residues. Germline assignment: CDR1 KGHSH and CDR2 LQKENI. This chain's CDR3 is CASSPGQGASGEQYF. In nucleotides, the CDR3 is TGTGCCAGCTCACCGGGACAGGGGGCGTCGGGAGAGCAGTACTTC.

The V call is TRBV6-5, the J call TRBJ2-1, with 7 bases lining up with TRBD2. This CDR3 is built from 16 residues. With 2 bases clipped from V and 7 bases from J, the junction kept 11 bases outside the gene matches. In germline, CDR1 is MNHEY, CDR2 SVGAGI. CDR3 loop: CASSYIGLGKVNEQFF. CDR3 nucleotides: TGTGCCAGCAGTTACATCGGACTAGGGAAGGTGAATGAGCAGTTCTTC.

This chain joins TRBV12-2 and TRBJ2-3; the table assigns TRBD2, which was not confirmed against the DNA. TRBV12-2 is termed a pseudogene. The CDR3 length is 19 residues. The CDR3 reads CASRQPGLTSAPSTDTQYF. DNA for the CDR3: TGTGCAAGTCGCCAGCCCGGTTTAACTAGCGCCCCTAGCACAGATACGCAGTATTTT.

The V and J genes are TRBV7-2 and TRBJ1-1; TRBD1 matches 9 bases. The CDR3 is 13 residues long. The germline gives CDR1 SGHTA, CDR2 FQGNSA. Trimming at V came to 6 bases and at J to 5 bases, leaving 4 bases not matched to a gene. The CDR3 sequence is CASRTGGFTEAFF. The CDR3 nucleotides read TGTGCCAGCAGGACAGGGGGTTTTACTGAAGCTTTCTTT.

The rearrangement joins TRBV7-2 to TRBJ2-3; D may be TRBD2 (5 bases). Trimming left V 0 bases short and J 2 bases short, with 9 bases between. Germline V gives CDR1 SGHTA, CDR2 FQGNSA. This CDR3 comprises 15 residues. Written as DNA, the CDR3 is TGTGCCAGCAGCTTAGCTGCGGGTAACACAGATACGCAGTATTTT. This sequence encodes CASSLAAGNTDTQYF.

The chain has TRBV4-1 and TRBJ2-7; 10 bases fit TRBD1. V lost 0 bases and J lost 2; bases outside the gene matches: 1. Germline CDR1 MGHRA, CDR2 YSYEKL. The CDR3 consists of 15 residues. CDR3 amino acids: CASSQEGQGTYEQYF. Here the CDR3 DNA reads TGCGCCAGCAGCCAAGAGGGACAGGGGACCTACGAGCAGTACTTC.

The chain combines TRBV6-6 with TRBJ2-5; 7 bases are shared with TRBD2. Germline CDR1 is MNHNY and CDR2 is SVGAGI (reference sequence). The CDR3 extends over 12 amino acids. V lost 5 bases and J lost 3; bases outside the gene matches: 0. CDR3 DNA: TGTGCCAGCAGTGCGGGGGAAGAGACCCAGTACTTC. This translates into CASSAGEETQYF.

The rearrangement uses TRBV7-3 and TRBJ2-1; 7 positions match TRBD2. CDR3 length equals 15 residues. The J segment lost 1 base and the V segment lost 4 bases, leaving 4 bases of the junction unmatched. CDR1 SGHTA and CDR2 FQGTGA come from the germline V gene. The chain's CDR3 is CASSSGLVSYNEQFF. In DNA form, the CDR3 reads TGTGCCAGCAGCTCAGGACTAGTATCCTACAATGAGCAGTTCTTC.

The chain couples TRBV3-1 (or the pseudogene TRBV3-2) to TRBJ2-3, with D perhaps matching TRBD2 (6 bases). The CDR3 is 13 residues long. The V gene lost 4 bases and the J gene lost 5 bases, with 10 bases spanning the gap. Per the germline V gene, CDR1 is LGHDT and CDR2 is YNNKEL (reference sequence). The CDR3 spells CASSPTGEDTQYF. The CDR3 DNA reads TGTGCCAGCAGCCCGACGGGGGAAGATACGCAGTATTTT.

This clone was observed a handful of times. This sequence joins TRBV29-1 and TRBJ1-1; D perhaps matches TRBD1 (5 bases). This CDR3 has 14 residues. Germline V gene data show CDR1 as SQVTM and CDR2 as ANQGSEA. The germline V and J ends were trimmed by 5 bases and 4 bases, with 17 bases remaining between them. The CDR3 DNA sequence: TGCAGCGTTACCCGGTGGGGGACTGGCACTGAAGCTTTCTTT. This sequence encodes CSVTRWGTGTEAFF.

This clone was seen once. The genes are TRBV6-1 and TRBJ1-2; the D gene is possibly TRBD1 (5 bases). Germline lookup yields CDR1 MNHNS and CDR2 SASEGT. V lost 2 bases and J 7 bases, leaving 17 bases between the germline ends. This CDR3 has 15 amino acids. The CDR3 region has the DNA TGTGCCAGCAGTGAAACTATCGTAGGGGCGTTTGGCTACACCTTC. Translated: CASSETIVGAFGYTF.